Below, 10 T cell receptor beta chains from the same sample are listed, as sequenced in a study of a mutant IDH1 vaccine in newly diagnosed glioma. Only in-frame clones appear in the TCRdb table, and some are missing; sequencing was by immunoSEQ multiplex PCR. This table has 110,000 or so clones, around 90% appearing once. Time point described: week 11, during vaccination. Topical imiquimod was applied with each vaccine dose, which held 300 ug of mutant IDH1 20-mer peptide. The antigens these receptors bind are not known. Specimen: PBMCs, collected from a glioma patient whose treatment included an IDH1 peptide vaccine. The receptors here all came from a woman aged 50 to 60 with glioma.

The gene calls are TRBV29-1 and TRBJ1-5; a weak D match, TRBD1 (5 bases). Germline CDR1 SQVTM, CDR2 ANQGSEA. CDR3 length: 13 amino acids. V lost 4 bases and J lost 5, with 12 bases in between. Here the CDR3 reads CSVADSMHQPQHF. The CDR3 DNA reads as TGCAGCGTTGCCGACAGTATGCATCAGCCCCAGCATTTT.

The V gene is TRBV27, the J gene TRBJ2-7; 7 nucleotides agree with TRBD2. CDR1 MNHEY and CDR2 SMNVEV come from the germline V gene (reference sequence). Trimming removed 0 bases from V and 3 bases from J; junction bases left unmatched: 5. This CDR3 has 15 residues. The CDR3 sequence is CASSLSLAAYYEQYF. The CDR3 region has the DNA TGTGCCAGCAGTTTATCCCTAGCGGCCTACTACGAGCAGTACTTC.

This chain joins TRBV5-1 and TRBJ1-2; no firm D call. The CDR3 loop spans 12 amino acids. The germline CDR1 and CDR2 sequences are SGHRS and YFSETQ. V dropped 5 bases and J dropped 2 bases, with 7 bases sitting between them. The CDR3 DNA sequence: TGCGCCAGCAGGGCCACAAACTATGGCTACACCTTC. Translation gives CASRATNYGYTF.

The chain carries TRBV4-1 and TRBJ1-5; D call uncertain. V lost 3 bases, J lost 0 bases, and 9 bases lay in between. This CDR3 has 15 amino acids. Germline values: CDR1 MGHRA, CDR2 YSYEKL. The CDR3 protein is CASSQSSNSNQPQHF. The DNA of the CDR3 is TGCGCCAGCAGCCAGAGTTCAAATAGCAATCAGCCCCAGCATTTT.

The genes are TRBV7-9 and TRBJ1-2; D is ambiguous. This CDR3 is built from 12 residues. Looked up from germline, CDR1 is SEHNR and CDR2 is FQNEAQ (reference sequence). V was shortened by 5 bases and J by 7 bases, with 11 bases between the two germline ends. In nucleotides, the CDR3 is TGTGCCAGCAGCCCTCCTCCGGGTGGCTACACCTTC. Its translation is CASSPPPGGYTF. Combining the CDR3 with reference TRBV7-9 and TRBJ1-2 gives the whole variable domain DTGVSQNPRHKITKRGQNVTFRCDPISEHNRLYWYRQTLGQGPEFLTYFQNEAQLEKSRLLSDRFSAERPKGSFSTLEIQRTEQGDSAMYLCASSPPPGGYTFGSGTRLTVV.

In regard to this clone: The DNA is omitted, as the CDR3 cannot be located on it reliably, and the CDR3 follows TCRdb's listing. The chain combines TRBV28 with TRBJ2-7; the table's D call, TRBD1, was not checked against the DNA. Germline CDR1 is MDHEN and CDR2 is SYDVKM. The CDR3 spans 14 amino acids, including both terminal residues. CDR3 residues: CASSSSYTIYEQYF.

V is TRBV28 and J is TRBJ2-6, with D possibly being TRBD2 (6 bases). The CDR3 consists of 15 residues. The germline V gene encodes CDR1 MDHEN and CDR2 SYDVKM. V was clipped by 2 bases and J by 3 bases, with 8 bases between them. CDR3: CASSLGGVGANVLTF. The CDR3 nucleotides read TGTGCCAGCAGTTTAGGAGGGGTTGGGGCCAACGTCCTGACTTTC.

This sequence joins TRBV7-9 and TRBJ1-5; D is perhaps TRBD1 (6 bases). CDR3 length: 15 residues. Germline CDR1 and CDR2: SEHNR and FQNEAQ (reference sequence). The ends were cut back, 5 bases at V and 5 bases at J, with 16 bases in the middle. The DNA for the CDR3 is TGTGCCAGCAGCCGCAGTGGGGGCTTCGATCAGCCCCAGCATTTT. This encodes CASSRSGGFDQPQHF.

This clone was seen only a few times. The chain joins TRBV7-9 to TRBJ1-1; D not resolved. The length of the CDR3 is 13 residues. The V and J ends lost 6 bases and 1 base respectively, with 9 bases between them. The V gene's germline CDR1 is SEHNR and CDR2 FQNEAQ (reference sequence). The CDR3 here is CASRQTANTEAFF. The CDR3, as DNA: TGTGCCAGCAGACAAACAGCGAACACTGAAGCTTTCTTT. The variable domain in full, completed from reference TRBV7-9 and TRBJ1-1, reads DTGVSQNPRHKITKRGQNVTFRCDPISEHNRLYWYRQTLGQGPEFLTYFQNEAQLEKSRLLSDRFSAERPKGSFSTLEIQRTEQGDSAMYLCASRQTANTEAFFGQGTRLTVV.

The chain recombines TRBV7-3 with TRBJ2-1, with D possibly being TRBD2 (5 bases). Trimming removed 1 base from V and 9 bases from J, with 10 bases in between. Germline CDR1 reads SGHTA; CDR2 reads FQGTGA. This CDR3 comprises 13 residues. The DNA for the CDR3 is TGTGCCAGCAGCTTAAATCGGGAAGGTGAGCAGTTCTTC. Its protein product is CASSLNREGEQFF.